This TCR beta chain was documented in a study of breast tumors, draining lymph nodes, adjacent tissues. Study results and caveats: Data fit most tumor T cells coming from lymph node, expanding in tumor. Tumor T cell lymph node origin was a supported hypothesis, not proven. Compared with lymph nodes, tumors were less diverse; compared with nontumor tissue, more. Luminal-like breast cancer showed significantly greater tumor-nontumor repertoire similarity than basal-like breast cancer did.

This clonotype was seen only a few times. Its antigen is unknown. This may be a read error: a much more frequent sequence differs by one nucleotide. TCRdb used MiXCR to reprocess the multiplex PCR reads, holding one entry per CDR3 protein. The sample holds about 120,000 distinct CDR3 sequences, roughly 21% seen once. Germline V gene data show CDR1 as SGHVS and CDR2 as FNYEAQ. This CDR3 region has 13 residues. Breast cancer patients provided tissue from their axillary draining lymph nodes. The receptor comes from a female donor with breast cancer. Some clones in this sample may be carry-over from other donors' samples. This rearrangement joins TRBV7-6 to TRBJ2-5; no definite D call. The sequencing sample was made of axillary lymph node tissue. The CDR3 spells CASSLDLVETLYF. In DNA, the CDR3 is TGTGCCAGCAGCTTAGATCTAGTAGAGACCCTGTACTTC.